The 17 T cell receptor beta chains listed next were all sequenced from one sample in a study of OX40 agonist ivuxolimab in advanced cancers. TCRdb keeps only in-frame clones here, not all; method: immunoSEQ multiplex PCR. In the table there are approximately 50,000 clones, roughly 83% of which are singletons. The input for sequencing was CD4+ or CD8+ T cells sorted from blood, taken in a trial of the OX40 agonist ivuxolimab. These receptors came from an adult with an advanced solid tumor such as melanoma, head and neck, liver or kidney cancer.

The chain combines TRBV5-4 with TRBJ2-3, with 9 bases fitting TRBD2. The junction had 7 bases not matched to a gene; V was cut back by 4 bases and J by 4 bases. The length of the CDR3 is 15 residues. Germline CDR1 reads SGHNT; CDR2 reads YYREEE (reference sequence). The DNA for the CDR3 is TGTGCCAGCAGCGCCTGGACTAGCGTGGCAGATACGCAGTATTTT. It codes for CASSAWTSVADTQYF.

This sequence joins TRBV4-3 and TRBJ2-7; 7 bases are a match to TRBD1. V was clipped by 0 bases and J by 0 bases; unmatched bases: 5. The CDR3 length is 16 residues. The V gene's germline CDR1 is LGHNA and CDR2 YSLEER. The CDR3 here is CASSQDLAGGSYEQYF. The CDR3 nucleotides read TGCGCCAGCAGCCAAGATCTGGCAGGGGGCTCCTACGAGCAGTACTTC.

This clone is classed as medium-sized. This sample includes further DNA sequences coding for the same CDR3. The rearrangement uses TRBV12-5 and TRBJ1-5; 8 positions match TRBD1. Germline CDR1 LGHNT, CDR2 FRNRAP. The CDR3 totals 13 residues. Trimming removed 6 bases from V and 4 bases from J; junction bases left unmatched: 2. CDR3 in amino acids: CASGTGGNQPQHF. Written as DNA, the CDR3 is TGTGCTAGTGGAACAGGGGGAAATCAGCCCCAGCATTTT.

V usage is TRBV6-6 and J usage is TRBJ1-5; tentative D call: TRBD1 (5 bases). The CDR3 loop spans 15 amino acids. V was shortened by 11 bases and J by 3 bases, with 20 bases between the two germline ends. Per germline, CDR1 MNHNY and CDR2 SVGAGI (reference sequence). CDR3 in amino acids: CAARREGYNNQPQHF. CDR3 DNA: TGTGCCGCCCGAAGGGAGGGGTATAACAATCAGCCCCAGCATTTT.

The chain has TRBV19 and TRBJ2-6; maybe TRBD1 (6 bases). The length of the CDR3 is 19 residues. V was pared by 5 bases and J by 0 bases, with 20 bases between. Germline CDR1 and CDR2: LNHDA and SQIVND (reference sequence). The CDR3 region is CASSFRTALRNSGANVLTF. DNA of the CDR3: TGTGCCAGTAGTTTTCGGACAGCTCTTAGAAACTCTGGGGCCAACGTCCTGACTTTC.

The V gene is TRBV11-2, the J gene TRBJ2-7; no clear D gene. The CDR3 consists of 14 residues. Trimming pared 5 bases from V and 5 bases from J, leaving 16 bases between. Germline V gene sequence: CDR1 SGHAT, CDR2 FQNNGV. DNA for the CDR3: TGTGCCAGCAGCCTCAAGGGCCGCGTCCACGAGCAGTACTTC. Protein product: CASSLKGRVHEQYF. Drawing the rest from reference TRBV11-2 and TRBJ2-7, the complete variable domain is EAGVAQSPRYKIIEKRQSVAFWCNPISGHATLYWYQQILGQGPKLLIQFQNNGVVDDSQLPKDRFSAERLKGVDSTLKIQPAKLEDSAVYLCASSLKGRVHEQYFGPGTRLTVT.

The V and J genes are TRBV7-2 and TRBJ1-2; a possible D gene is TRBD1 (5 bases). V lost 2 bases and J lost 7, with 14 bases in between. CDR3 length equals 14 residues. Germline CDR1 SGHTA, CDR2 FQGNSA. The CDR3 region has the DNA TGTGCCAGCAGCTTAACAGACCGGGGCCTTGGCTACACCTTC. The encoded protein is CASSLTDRGLGYTF.

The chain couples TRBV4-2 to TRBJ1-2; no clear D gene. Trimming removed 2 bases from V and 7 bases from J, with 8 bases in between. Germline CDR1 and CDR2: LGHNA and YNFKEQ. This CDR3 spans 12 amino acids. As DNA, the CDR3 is TGTGCCAGCAGCCAATACAAAGGTGGCTACACCTTC. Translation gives CASSQYKGGYTF.

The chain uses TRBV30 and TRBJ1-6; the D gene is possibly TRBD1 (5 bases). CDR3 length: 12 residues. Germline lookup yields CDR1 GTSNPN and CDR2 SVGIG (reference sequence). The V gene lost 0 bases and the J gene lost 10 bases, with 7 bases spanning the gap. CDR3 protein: CAWSVPGSPLHF. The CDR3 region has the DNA TGTGCCTGGAGTGTCCCAGGGTCACCCCTCCACTTT.

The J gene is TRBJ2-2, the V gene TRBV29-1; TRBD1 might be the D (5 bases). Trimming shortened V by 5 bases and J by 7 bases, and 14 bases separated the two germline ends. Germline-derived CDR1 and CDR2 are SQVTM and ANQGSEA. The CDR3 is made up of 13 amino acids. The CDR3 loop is CSVPRGDNGELFF. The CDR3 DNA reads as TGCAGCGTTCCTAGGGGTGACAACGGGGAGCTGTTTTTT.

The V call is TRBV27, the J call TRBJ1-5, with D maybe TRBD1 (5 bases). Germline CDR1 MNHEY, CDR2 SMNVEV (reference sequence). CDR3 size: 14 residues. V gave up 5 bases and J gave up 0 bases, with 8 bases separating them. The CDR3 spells CASSVTDSNQPQHF. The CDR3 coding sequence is TGTGCCAGCAGTGTGACAGATAGCAATCAGCCCCAGCATTTT.

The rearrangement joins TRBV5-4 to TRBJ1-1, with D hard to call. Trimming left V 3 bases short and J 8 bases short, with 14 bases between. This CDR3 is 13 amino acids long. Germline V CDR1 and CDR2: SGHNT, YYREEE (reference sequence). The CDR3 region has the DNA TGTGCCAGCAGCTCGGACCGGCAATACGAAGCTTTCTTT. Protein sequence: CASSSDRQYEAFF. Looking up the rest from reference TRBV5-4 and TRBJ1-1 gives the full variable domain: ETGVTQSPTHLIKTRGQQVTLRCSSQSGHNTVSWYQQALGQGPQFIFQYYREEENGRGNFPPRFSGLQFPNYSSELNVNALELDDSALYLCASSSDRQYEAFFGQGTRLTVV.

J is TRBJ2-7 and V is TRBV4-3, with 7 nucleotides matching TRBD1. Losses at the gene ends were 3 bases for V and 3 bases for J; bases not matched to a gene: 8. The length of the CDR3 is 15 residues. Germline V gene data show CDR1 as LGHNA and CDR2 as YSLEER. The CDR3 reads CASSHPSGTVYEQYF. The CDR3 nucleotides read TGCGCCAGCAGCCATCCCTCCGGGACAGTCTACGAGCAGTACTTC.

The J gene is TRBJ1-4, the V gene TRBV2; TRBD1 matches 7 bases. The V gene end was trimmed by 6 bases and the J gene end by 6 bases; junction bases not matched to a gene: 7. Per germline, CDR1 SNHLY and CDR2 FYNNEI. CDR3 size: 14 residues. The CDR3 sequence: CASRLTGFDEKLFF. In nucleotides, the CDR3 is TGTGCCAGCAGATTGACAGGGTTTGATGAAAAACTGTTTTTT.

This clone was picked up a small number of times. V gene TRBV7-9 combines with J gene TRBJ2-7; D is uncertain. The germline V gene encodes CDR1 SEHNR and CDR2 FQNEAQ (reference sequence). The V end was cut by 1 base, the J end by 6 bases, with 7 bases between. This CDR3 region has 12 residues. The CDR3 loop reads CASSLGVGEQYV. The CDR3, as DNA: TGTGCCAGCAGCTTAGGGGTGGGCGAGCAGTACGTC.

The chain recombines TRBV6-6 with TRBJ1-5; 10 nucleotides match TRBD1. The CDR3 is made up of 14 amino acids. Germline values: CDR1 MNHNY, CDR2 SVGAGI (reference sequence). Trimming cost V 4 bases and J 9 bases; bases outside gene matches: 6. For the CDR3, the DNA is TGTGCCAGCAGTTTAGGACAGGGGGGATGGCCCCAGCATTTT. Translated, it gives CASSLGQGGWPQHF.

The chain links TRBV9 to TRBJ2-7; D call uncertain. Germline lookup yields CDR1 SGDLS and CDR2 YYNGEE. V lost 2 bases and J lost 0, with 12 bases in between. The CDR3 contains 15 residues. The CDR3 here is CASSVMGPLSYEQYF. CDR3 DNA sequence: TGTGCCAGCAGCGTCATGGGTCCCCTCTCCTACGAGCAGTACTTC.